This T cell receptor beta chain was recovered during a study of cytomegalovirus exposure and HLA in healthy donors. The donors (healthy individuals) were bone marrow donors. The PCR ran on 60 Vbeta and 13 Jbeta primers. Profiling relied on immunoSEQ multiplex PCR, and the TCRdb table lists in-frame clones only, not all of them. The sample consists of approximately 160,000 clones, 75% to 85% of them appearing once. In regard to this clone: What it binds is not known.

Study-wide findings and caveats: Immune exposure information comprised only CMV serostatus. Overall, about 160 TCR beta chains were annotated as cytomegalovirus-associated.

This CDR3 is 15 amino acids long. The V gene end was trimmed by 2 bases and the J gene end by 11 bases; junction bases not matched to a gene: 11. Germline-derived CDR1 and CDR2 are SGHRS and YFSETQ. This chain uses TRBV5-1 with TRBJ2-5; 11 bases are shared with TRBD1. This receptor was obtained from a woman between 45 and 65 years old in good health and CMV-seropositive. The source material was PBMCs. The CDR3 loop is CASSLTGTGGFEQYF. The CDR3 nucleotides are TGCGCCAGCAGCTTAACCGGGACAGGGGGATTTGAGCAGTACTTC.